One sample yielded the 29 T cell receptor beta chains listed below, sequenced in a study of CD8+CD57+ T cells in acquired aplastic anemia. The template for TCR beta VDJ and CDR3 sequence profiling was genomic DNA. TCRdb fed the reads into MiXCR, producing one record per CDR3 protein. The table has approximately 300,000 distinct CDR3 sequences, approximately 60% seen once. All sequencing subjects had displayed CD8+CD57+ cell expansion on flow cytometry. The sample was sorted CD4+, CD8+, or CD8+CD57+ T cells (not recorded which) from PBMCs. The receptors were gathered from a human donor with aplastic anemia.

This clonotype was observed many times. The chain recombines TRBV4-2 with TRBJ2-1; unclear D gene. The CDR3 sequence is 15 residues long. V lost 2 bases to trimming and J lost 0 bases, with 8 bases between them. Germline V gene data show CDR1 as LGHNA and CDR2 as YNFKEQ. DNA for the CDR3: TGTGCCAGCAGCCAACAATTTGGCTCCTACAATGAGCAGTTCTTC. It is translated as CASSQQFGSYNEQFF.

The rearrangement joins TRBV10-1 to TRBJ2-5, with D perhaps TRBD1 (5 bases). The length of the CDR3 is 16 residues. With 2 bases removed from V and 1 base from J, the gap between germline ends came to 14 bases. The germline gives CDR1 WNHNN, CDR2 SYGVQD (reference sequence). The CDR3 loop reads CASSERRTRTQETQYF. The CDR3 DNA reads TGCGCCAGCAGTGAGAGGCGGACACGGACCCAAGAGACCCAGTACTTC.

This clonotype appeared a few times. The chain uses TRBV2 and TRBJ1-5; unclear D gene. Germline CDR1 reads SNHLY; CDR2 reads FYNNEI. The CDR3 has 12 amino acids. V lost 11 bases to trimming and J lost 7 bases, with 15 bases between them. This CDR3 reads CASSRLVQPQHF. The CDR3 DNA sequence: TGTGCCTCCAGCCGGCTAGTGCAGCCCCAGCATTTT.

The chain links TRBV19 to TRBJ2-2, with a possible D match to TRBD2 (5 bases). The V and J ends lost 3 bases and 4 bases respectively, with 12 bases between them. This CDR3 is 15 amino acids long. From germline, CDR1 is LNHDA and CDR2 SQIVND (reference sequence). The CDR3 DNA is TGTGCCAGTAGTATTCGGGAACGGGTCACCGGGGAGCTGTTTTTT. This gives the protein CASSIRERVTGELFF.

The chain carries TRBV9 and TRBJ2-7, with 9 bases aligning to TRBD1. The CDR3 has 15 amino acids. Germline CDR1 reads SGDLS; CDR2 reads YYNGEE. Trimming took 3 bases from V and 2 from J; bases not matched to a gene: 6. CDR3 sequence reads: CASSAGQGTPYEQYF. CDR3 coding DNA: TGTGCCAGCAGCGCTGGACAGGGGACGCCCTACGAGCAGTACTTC.

This clonotype appeared many times. The chain recombines TRBV6-1 with TRBJ2-6; maybe TRBD1 (5 bases). V lost 2 bases to trimming and J lost 6 bases, with 17 bases between them. The CDR3 totals 17 residues. Germline V lookup: CDR1 MNHNS, CDR2 SASEGT. DNA of the CDR3: TGTGCCAGCAGTGAACGAGCCCGCTTTGGACAGGCCAACGTCCTGACTTTC. Protein: CASSERARFGQANVLTF.

The rearrangement uses TRBV2 and TRBJ1-6; D is undetermined. Trimming stripped 4 bases from V and 12 bases from J, with 13 bases between. Germline V gives CDR1 SNHLY, CDR2 FYNNEI. The CDR3 consists of 13 residues. The DNA for the CDR3 is TGTGCCAGCAGTGTTGAGTGGCGCTTACCCCTCCACTTT. It codes for CASSVEWRLPLHF.

The genes are TRBV5-6 and TRBJ2-3; 8 bases are shared with TRBD2. CDR1 is SGHDT, CDR2 YYEEEE, per germline. Germline trimming cut 5 bases from V and 1 base from J; bases unmatched to any gene: 6. This CDR3 spans 15 amino acids. This chain's CDR3 is CASSDKAGGTDTQYF. The DNA for the CDR3 is TGTGCCAGCAGTGACAAAGCGGGGGGCACAGATACGCAGTATTTT. The entire variable domain, with the rest obtained from reference TRBV5-6 and TRBJ2-3, is as follows: DAGVTQSPTHLIKTRGQQVTLRCSPKSGHDTVSWYQQALGQGPQFIFQYYEEEERQRGNFPDRFSGHQFPNYSSELNVNALLLGDSALYLCASSDKAGGTDTQYFGPGTRLTVL.

V and J are TRBV7-9 and TRBJ2-6; 8 bases map to TRBD2. V lost 4 bases to trimming and J lost 0 bases; unmatched junction nucleotides: 8. Germline CDR1 is SEHNR and CDR2 is FQNEAQ (reference sequence). The CDR3 spans 18 residues. In nucleotides, the CDR3 is TGTGCCAGCAGCTCAGTAGCGGGACTAAGCTCTGGGGCCAACGTCCTGACTTTC. It specifies CASSSVAGLSSGANVLTF.

This sequence joins TRBV10-3 and TRBJ2-1; no firm D call. V was clipped by 2 bases and J by 5 bases, with 7 bases between them. Looked up from germline, CDR1 is ENHRY and CDR2 is SYGVKD. CDR3 length: 13 amino acids. The CDR3 loop is CAISETTDNEQFF. The CDR3 coding sequence is TGTGCCATCAGTGAGACGACCGACAATGAGCAGTTCTTC.

This clonotype occurred many times. The rearrangement uses TRBV24-1 and TRBJ1-1, with no clear D. Germline V CDR1 and CDR2: KGHDR, SFDVKD. CDR3 length: 12 amino acids. Trimming removed 10 bases from V and 1 base from J, with 9 bases in between. CDR3 sequence reads: CATQKGNTEAFF. For the CDR3, the DNA is TGTGCCACTCAGAAAGGGAACACTGAAGCTTTCTTT.

The chain joins TRBV10-3 to TRBJ2-3; no reliable D call. The CDR3 is 16 amino acids. V lost 4 bases, J lost 2 bases, and 16 bases lay in between. Germline CDR1 reads ENHRY; CDR2 reads SYGVKD. The CDR3 DNA reads as TGTGCCATCAGTGCCGACCGGCCATCCCCCACAGATACGCAGTATTTT. This encodes CAISADRPSPTDTQYF.

The V and J genes are TRBV10-2 and TRBJ1-5; D possibly corresponds to TRBD1 (5 bases). The CDR3 has 15 residues. The V end was cut by 0 bases, the J end by 5 bases, with 11 bases between. The germline V gene has CDR1 WSHSY and CDR2 SAAADI. The CDR3, as DNA: TGCGCCAGCAGTGAGTCATGGAGCAGGGATCAGCCCCAGCATTTT. It encodes CASSESWSRDQPQHF.

CDR3: CASRPGTAYNQPQHF. The CDR3 DNA is TGTGCCAGCAGACCCGGGACAGCCTACAATCAGCCCCAGCATTTT. This rearrangement joins TRBV12-3 or TRBV12-4 to TRBJ1-5; 7 bases agree with TRBD1. V lost 6 bases to trimming and J lost 3 bases; unmatched junction nucleotides: 8. The CDR3 covers 15 residues.

This clonotype was observed at least ten times. The chain links TRBV20-1 to TRBJ1-4; D is undetermined. The germline CDR1 and CDR2 sequences are DFQATT and SNEGSKA (reference sequence). The CDR3 length is 13 residues. V was trimmed by 2 bases and J by 7 bases, leaving 11 bases between them. CDR3 sequence reads: CSARFEAVEKLFF. The CDR3 coding sequence is TGCAGTGCTAGATTTGAGGCAGTTGAAAAACTGTTTTTT.

This clonotype occurred a few times. V is TRBV10-1 and J is TRBJ2-5; D is unresolved. The CDR3 totals 13 residues. V lost 3 bases and J 5 bases, leaving 10 bases between the germline ends. The germline gives CDR1 WNHNN, CDR2 SYGVQD (reference sequence). The CDR3 loop reads CASSDLGRETQYF. The CDR3 DNA reads as TGCGCCAGCAGTGACCTGGGCAGGGAGACCCAGTACTTC.

The table lists this clonotype with many counts. The J gene is TRBJ1-2, the V gene TRBV5-1, with D possibly matching TRBD1 (6 bases). V was trimmed by 4 bases and J by 4 bases, leaving 14 bases between them. Germline lookup yields CDR1 SGHRS and CDR2 YFSETQ. This CDR3 has 14 residues. CDR3 sequence (DNA): TGCGCCAGCAGCATGGGGGACAATCGCTATGGCTACACCTTC. It specifies CASSMGDNRYGYTF.

This chain uses TRBV6-5 with TRBJ2-4, with TRBD1 matching over 9 bases. Germline V CDR1 and CDR2: MNHEY, SVGAGI. Unmatched junction bases numbered 3, after V lost 6 bases and J lost 0 bases. This CDR3 has 15 residues. In nucleotides, the CDR3 is TGTGCCAGCAGGGGACAGGGACTAGCCAAAAACATTCAGTACTTC. Translating it yields CASRGQGLAKNIQYF.

A single count supports this clonotype. The chain has TRBV29-1 and TRBJ1-3; D is unresolved. CDR1 and CDR2 (germline): SQVTM, ANQGSEA. CDR3 length: 14 amino acids. Trimming left V 4 bases short and J 3 bases short, with 13 bases between. The CDR3 is CSVVGEVSGNTIYF. CDR3 DNA: TGCAGCGTTGTGGGAGAAGTAAGTGGAAACACCATATATTTT.

This clonotype occurred a few times. The chain is built from TRBV4-1 and TRBJ2-3; possibly TRBD2 for D (6 bases). The CDR3 runs to 11 residues. The V and J ends lost 1 base and 14 bases respectively, with 10 bases between them. In germline, CDR1 is MGHRA, CDR2 YSYEKL. The CDR3 DNA reads as TGCGCCAGCAGCCAAGTGGGGGACTTGTATTTT. This encodes CASSQVGDLYF.

CDR3 loop: CSAGRRGLSNQPQHF. The CDR3 DNA follows: TGCAGTGCTGGGAGGAGGGGACTCAGCAATCAGCCCCAGCATTTT. The chain uses TRBV20-1 and TRBJ1-5; tentative D call: TRBD1 (5 bases). The V gene lost 5 bases and the J gene lost 1 base, with 15 bases spanning the gap. Germline values: CDR1 DFQATT, CDR2 SNEGSKA (reference sequence). This CDR3 region has 15 residues.

This clonotype was observed a handful of times. The chain links TRBV7-9 to TRBJ1-2, with a weak D call TRBD1 (5 bases). The ends were cut back, 6 bases at V and 4 bases at J, with 18 bases in the middle. Germline V lookup: CDR1 SEHNR, CDR2 FQNEAQ (reference sequence). This CDR3 contains 15 residues. CDR3 sequence (DNA): TGTGCCAGCAGTTCCGTCCCGCAGGACACCTATGGCTACACCTTC. It codes for CASSSVPQDTYGYTF.

This clonotype was observed many times. The chain combines TRBV24-1 with TRBJ1-3; 10 positions match TRBD1. J gave up 0 bases and V 5 bases, and 9 bases lay outside the gene matches. CDR1 and CDR2 from the germline V gene are KGHDR and SFDVKD. The CDR3 runs to 18 residues. The CDR3 loop reads CATSGDRGPNCSGNTIYF. In nucleotides, the CDR3 is TGTGCCACCAGTGGGGACAGGGGTCCTAATTGCTCTGGAAACACCATATATTTT.

Only one count was recorded for this clonotype. One end of the junction fails to match germline, which may point to a read error. The genes are TRBV5-4 and TRBJ1-1; D not certain. CDR3 size: 16 residues. Germline V gives CDR1 SGHNT, CDR2 YYREEE (reference sequence). The CDR3 nucleotides read TGTGCCAGTAGTGCAACAGTGAGGAGGATGAACACTGAAGCCTTCTTT. It is translated as CASSATVRRMNTEAFF.

The chain employs TRBV2 and TRBJ1-1; TRBD1 aligns across 8 bases. The V gene end was trimmed by 7 bases and the J gene end by 5 bases; junction bases not matched to a gene: 12. CDR1 SNHLY and CDR2 FYNNEI come from the germline V gene. The CDR3 contains 15 residues. CDR3 DNA: TGTGCCAGCACTCCCATGCAGGGGGCCTGGACTGAAGCTTTCTTT. Translating it yields CASTPMQGAWTEAFF.

This chain joins TRBV7-9 and TRBJ2-5; the D gene is possibly TRBD1 (5 bases). The CDR3 has 13 residues. Germline V gene sequence: CDR1 SEHNR, CDR2 FQNEAQ (reference sequence). Trimming took 5 bases from V and 2 from J, leaving 9 bases between them. In DNA, the CDR3 is TGTGCCAGCAGCCAAGACAGACAAGAGACCCAGTACTTC. Residues: CASSQDRQETQYF.

The rearrangement links TRBV5-1 to TRBJ1-1, with TRBD1 as a possible D gene (6 bases). CDR1 and CDR2 (germline): SGHRS, YFSETQ. The CDR3 is 14 amino acids. V was trimmed by 4 bases and J by 1 base, leaving 11 bases between them. CDR3 bases: TGCGCCAGCAGCCTAGCGGGACAGAACACTGAAGCTTTCTTT. Amino acids: CASSLAGQNTEAFF. The full variable domain, rest sourced from reference TRBV5-1 and TRBJ1-1, is KAGVTQTPRYLIKTRGQQVTLSCSPISGHRSVSWYQQTPGQGLQFLFEYFSETQRNKGNFPGRFSGRQFSNSRSEMNVSTLELGDSALYLCASSLAGQNTEAFFGQGTRLTVV.

This clonotype turned up a few times. The V gene is TRBV20-1, the J gene TRBJ2-1; D remains unclear. Germline V gives CDR1 DFQATT, CDR2 SNEGSKA (reference sequence). With 5 bases removed from V and 0 bases from J, the gap between germline ends came to 11 bases. The CDR3 contains 14 residues. The CDR3 region has the DNA TGCAGTGCTCTTAGCAGCCGCTCCTACAATGAGCAGTTCTTC. Encoded protein: CSALSSRSYNEQFF.

This clonotype was picked up many times. The chain recombines TRBV3-1 with TRBJ1-4, with D hard to call. Trimming took off 6 bases at V and 7 bases at J, with 12 bases between the two ends. This CDR3 comprises 13 residues. Germline assignment: CDR1 LGHDT and CDR2 YNNKEL (reference sequence). The CDR3, as DNA: TGTGCCAGCAGTCCGTCCGTTTTTGAAAAACTGTTTTTT. Translating gives CASSPSVFEKLFF.